This TCR beta chain was obtained from a study of early T cells in non-severe SARS-CoV-2 infection. Study as a whole: Bulk RNA isolated from unsorted whole blood underwent sequencing; chains were not paired. Study results and caveats: Private and CD4 specificities were missed by VDJdb matching, which favored anti-spike CD8 responses.

This clonotype was seen only a few times. Its antigen is still unknown. The protocol attached unique molecular identifiers to individual cDNA molecules. TCRdb reprocessed the 5' RACE reads with MiXCR, giving one entry per CDR3 protein. In the table there are over 20,000 distinct CDR3 sequences, roughly 4.7% of which are singletons. The germline V and J ends were trimmed by 6 bases and 6 bases, with 16 bases remaining between them. CDR1 and CDR2 (germline): SNHLY, FYNNEI. The CDR3 is 14 amino acids. This TCR derives from an adult who was a healthcare worker with PCR-confirmed SARS-CoV-2 infection or an uninfected control (not recorded which). Input material: whole blood. The gene calls are TRBV2 and TRBJ2-3; tentative D call: TRBD1 (6 bases). The CDR3 sequence: CASSGTSYLDTQYF. CDR3 bases: TGTGCCAGCAGCGGGACATCTTACCTGGATACGCAGTATTTT.